Below, one T cell receptor (beta chain) is given with its context. The CDR3 is 17 residues long. V lost 0 bases and J 5 bases, leaving 16 bases between the germline ends. In germline, CDR1 is MGHRA, CDR2 YSYEKL. This entry comes from a study of blood T cell repertoires in COVID-19. The table came from immunoSEQ multiplex PCR; TCRdb's copy has only in-frame clones and leaves some out. The profile shows 200,000 to 250,000 clones, 70% to 85% of them singletons. The origin of this receptor is a woman older than 75 with active or convalescent COVID-19. The sample was peripheral blood. This rearrangement joins TRBV4-1 to TRBJ1-4; weak D call: TRBD1 (5 bases). The CDR3 protein is CASSQDRGLPLNEKLFF. CDR3 sequence (DNA): TGCGCCAGCAGCCAAGATAGGGGTCTACCCCTCAATGAAAAACTGTTTTTT.